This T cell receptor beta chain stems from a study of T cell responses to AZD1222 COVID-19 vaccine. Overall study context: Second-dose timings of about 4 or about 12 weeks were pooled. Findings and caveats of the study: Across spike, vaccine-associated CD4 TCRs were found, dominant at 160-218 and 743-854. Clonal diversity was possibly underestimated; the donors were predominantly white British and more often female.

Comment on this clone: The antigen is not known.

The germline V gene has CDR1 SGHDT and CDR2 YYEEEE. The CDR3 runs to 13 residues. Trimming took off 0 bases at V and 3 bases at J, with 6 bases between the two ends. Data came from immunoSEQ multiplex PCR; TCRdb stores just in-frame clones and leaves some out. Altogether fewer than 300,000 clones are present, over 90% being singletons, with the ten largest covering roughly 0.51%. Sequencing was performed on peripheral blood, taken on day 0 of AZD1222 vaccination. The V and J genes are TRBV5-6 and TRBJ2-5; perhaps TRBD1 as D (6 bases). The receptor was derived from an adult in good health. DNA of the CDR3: TGTGCCAGCAGCTTGGGGACAGAAGAGACCCAGTACTTC. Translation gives CASSLGTEETQYF.